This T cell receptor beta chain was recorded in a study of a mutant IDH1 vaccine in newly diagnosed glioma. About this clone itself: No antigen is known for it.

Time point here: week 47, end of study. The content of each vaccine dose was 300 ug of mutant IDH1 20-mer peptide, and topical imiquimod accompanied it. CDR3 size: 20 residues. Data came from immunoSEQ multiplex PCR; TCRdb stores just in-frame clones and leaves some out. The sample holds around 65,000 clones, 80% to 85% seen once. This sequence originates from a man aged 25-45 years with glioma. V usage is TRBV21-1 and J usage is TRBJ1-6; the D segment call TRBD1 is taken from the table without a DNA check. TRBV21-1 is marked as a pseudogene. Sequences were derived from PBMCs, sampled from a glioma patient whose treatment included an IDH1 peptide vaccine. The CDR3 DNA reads TGTGCCAGCAGCAACCGCCAACAGGCCAGGAGTTCCCTGGGCTCTTCACCCCTCCACTTT. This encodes CASSNRQQARSSLGSSPLHF.